This record covers a single T cell receptor beta chain. What it binds is unknown. The sample is drawn from a study of a mutant IDH1 vaccine in newly diagnosed glioma. Assay used: immunoSEQ multiplex PCR; TCRdb lists only in-frame clones, some missing. This table holds tens of thousands of clones, roughly nine tenths found once. Sample time point: week 5, during vaccination. Vaccinated patients received 300 ug of mutant IDH1 20-mer peptide per dose, with topical imiquimod. Germline V CDR1 and CDR2: MRHNA, SNTAGT. J gave up 4 bases and V 4 bases, and 9 bases lay outside the gene matches. The CDR3 sequence is 17 residues long.

Sequencing used PBMCs, obtained from a glioma patient whose treatment included an IDH1 peptide vaccine. This clonotype originated in a woman aged 45-65 years with glioma. This chain connects TRBV6-4 to TRBJ2-1, with 11 nucleotides matching TRBD2. The CDR3 DNA follows: TGTGCCAGCAGTGCCCCCCGACTAGCGGGGACTTACAATGAGCAGTTCTTC. It translates to CASSAPRLAGTYNEQFF.